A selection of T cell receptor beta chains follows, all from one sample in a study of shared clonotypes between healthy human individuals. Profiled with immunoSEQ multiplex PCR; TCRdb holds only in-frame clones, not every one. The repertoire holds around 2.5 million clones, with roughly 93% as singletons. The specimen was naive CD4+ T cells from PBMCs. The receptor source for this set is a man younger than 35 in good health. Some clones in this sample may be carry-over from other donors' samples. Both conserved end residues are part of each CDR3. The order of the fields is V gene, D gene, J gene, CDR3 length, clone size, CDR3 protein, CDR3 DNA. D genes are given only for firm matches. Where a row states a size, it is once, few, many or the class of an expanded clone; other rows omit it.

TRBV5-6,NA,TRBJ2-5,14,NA,CASSFGGMRETQYF,TGTGCCAGCAGCTTCGGGGGAATGAGGGAGACCCAGTACTTC
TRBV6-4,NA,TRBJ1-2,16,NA,CASSAQGLPGRYGYTF,TGTGCCAGCAGTGCCCAGGGGTTGCCGGGGCGCTATGGCTACACCTTC
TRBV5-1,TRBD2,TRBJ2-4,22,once,CASSLANPGLAGEREAKNIQYF,TGCGCCAGCAGCTTGGCAAACCCGGGACTAGCGGGCGAGAGGGAAGCCAAAAACATTCAGTACTTC
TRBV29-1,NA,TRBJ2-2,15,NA,CSVDISGTGTGELFF,TGCAGCGTTGACATAAGTGGGACGGGCACCGGGGAGCTGTTTTTT
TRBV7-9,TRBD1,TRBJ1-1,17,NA,CASSDLYRGQINTEAFF,TGTGCCAGCAGCGATTTATACAGGGGGCAAATTAACACTGAAGCTTTCTTT
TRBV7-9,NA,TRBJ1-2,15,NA,CASSLAREGWDGYTF,TGTGCCAGCAGCTTAGCGCGAGAAGGGTGGGATGGCTACACCTTC
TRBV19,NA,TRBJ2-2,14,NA,CASSRQSNTGELFF,TGTGCCAGTAGCCGACAGTCGAACACCGGGGAGCTGTTTTTT
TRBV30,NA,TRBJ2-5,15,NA,CAWRLIQGARETQYF,TGTGCCTGGAGGTTGATTCAAGGGGCTAGAGAGACCCAGTACTTC
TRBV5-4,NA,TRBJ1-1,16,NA,CASSPLTSTRNTEAFF,TGTGCCAGCAGCCCTCTAACCTCAACAAGGAACACTGAAGCTTTCTTT
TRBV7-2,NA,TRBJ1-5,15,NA,CASSFGQGIKQPQHF,TGTGCCAGCAGCTTTGGCCAGGGGATTAAGCAGCCCCAGCATTTT
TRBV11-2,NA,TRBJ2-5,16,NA,CASSPQRQGRDETQYF,TGTGCCAGCAGCCCCCAAAGGCAGGGGAGGGACGAGACCCAGTACTTC
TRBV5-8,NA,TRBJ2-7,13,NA,CASSSRTPREQYF,TGTGCCAGCAGCTCCCGGACCCCTCGCGAGCAGTACTTC
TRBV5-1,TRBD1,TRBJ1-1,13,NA,CASSATGNAEAFF,TGCGCCAGCAGCGCGACAGGGAACGCTGAAGCTTTCTTT
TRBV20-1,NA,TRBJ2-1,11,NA,CSAPDYNEQFF,TGCAGTGCCCCGGACTACAATGAGCAGTTCTTC
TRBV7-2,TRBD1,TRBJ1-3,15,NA,CASSFQGQGVGTIYF,TGTGCCAGCAGCTTCCAAGGACAGGGGGTTGGGACCATATATTTT
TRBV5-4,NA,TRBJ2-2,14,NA,CASSSDGGTGELFF,TGTGCCAGCAGCTCCGACGGTGGAACCGGGGAGCTGTTTTTT
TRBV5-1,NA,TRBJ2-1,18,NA,CASSSQPSNRASGNEQFF,TGCGCCAGCAGCTCGCAACCTTCAAACAGGGCTTCGGGCAATGAGCAGTTCTTC
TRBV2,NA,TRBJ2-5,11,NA,CASSGQETQYF,TGTGCCAGTTCGGGGCAAGAGACCCAGTACTTC
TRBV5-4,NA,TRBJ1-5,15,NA,CASSLDGSGNQPQHF,TGTGCCAGCAGCTTGGATGGATCGGGTAATCAGCCCCAGCATTTT
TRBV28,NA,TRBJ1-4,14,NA,CASSRGRGFLKLFF,TGTGCCAGCAGCCGGGGCAGGGGTTTTTTGAAACTGTTTTTT
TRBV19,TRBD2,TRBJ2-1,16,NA,CASSAGGWYPTHEQFF,TGTGCCAGTAGTGCCGGGGGGTGGTACCCCACACATGAGCAGTTCTTC
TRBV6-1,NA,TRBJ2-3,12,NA,CASSASTDTQYF,TGTGCCAGCAGTGCCAGCACAGATACGCAGTATTTT
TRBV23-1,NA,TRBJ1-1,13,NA,CASSQLPFEPAFF,TGCGCCAGCAGTCAACTACCCTTCGAGCCAGCTTTCTTT
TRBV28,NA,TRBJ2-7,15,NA,CASSTDYLGAYEQYF,TGTGCCAGCAGTACGGACTACTTGGGAGCCTACGAGCAGTACTTC
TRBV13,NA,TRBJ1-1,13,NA,CASRLDRTTEAFF,TGTGCCAGCAGGCTGGACAGAACAACTGAAGCTTTCTTT
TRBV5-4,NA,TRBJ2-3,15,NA,CASTPQDQITDTQYF,TGTGCCAGCACCCCGCAGGACCAAATCACAGATACGCAGTATTTT
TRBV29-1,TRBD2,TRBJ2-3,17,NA,CSVQWTPGLAPLDTQYF,TGCAGCGTCCAATGGACACCGGGACTAGCGCCCTTAGATACGCAGTATTTT
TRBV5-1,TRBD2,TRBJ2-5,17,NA,CASSLANTGTKGWTQYF,TGCGCCAGCAGCTTGGCCAACACGGGGACTAAAGGATGGACCCAGTACTTC
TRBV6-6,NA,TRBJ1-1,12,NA,CASREGITEAFF,TGTGCCAGCAGGGAGGGTATCACTGAAGCTTTCTTT
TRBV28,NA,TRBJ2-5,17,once,CASSLIASPGDLETQYF,TGTGCCAGCAGTTTAATCGCAAGCCCGGGGGACCTAGAGACCCAGTACTTC